One and the same sample provided the 27 T cell receptor beta chains below, sequenced in a study of blood T cell repertoires in COVID-19. Libraries were prepared by immunoSEQ multiplex PCR; TCRdb keeps only in-frame clonotypes and omits some of them. The sample includes tens of thousands of clones, approximately 90% seen only once; the top ten take about 5.3%. What was sequenced was peripheral blood. These receptors all stem from a man in his sixties with acute or convalescent COVID-19.

This clone came up once. The chain has TRBV4-2 and TRBJ1-2; D remains unclear. Germline CDR1 LGHNA, CDR2 YNFKEQ. The length of the CDR3 is 14 residues. V lost 1 base, J lost 6 bases, and 12 bases lay in between. The CDR3 DNA sequence: TGTGCCAGCAGCCAAGTAGGTCAGGTTAATGGCTACACCTTC. Protein sequence: CASSQVGQVNGYTF.

The rearrangement links TRBV12-3 or TRBV12-4 to TRBJ1-2; 7 bases are a match to TRBD1. V lost 3 bases to trimming and J lost 6 bases; unmatched junction nucleotides: 4. The CDR3 runs 13 residues. CDR3 loop: CASSFGGGHGYTF. DNA for the CDR3: TGTGCCAGCAGTTTCGGAGGGGGCCATGGCTACACCTTC.

J is TRBJ1-6 and V is TRBV11-2; D is perhaps TRBD1 (5 bases). Germline V gives CDR1 SGHAT, CDR2 FQNNGV. The CDR3 extends over 14 amino acids. Trimming pared 0 bases from V and 10 bases from J, leaving 10 bases between. In DNA form, the CDR3 reads TGTGCCAGCAGCTTAGAAACAGGTTCGTCACCCCTCCACTTT. It codes for CASSLETGSSPLHF.

This chain connects TRBV7-2 to TRBJ2-5, with D perhaps TRBD1 (6 bases). CDR3 length: 15 amino acids. Per germline, CDR1 SGHTA and CDR2 FQGNSA. Trimming stripped 5 bases from V and 1 base from J, with 14 bases between. The CDR3 nucleotides read TGTGCCAGCAGCGCCTCCGGGACACCCCAAGAGACCCAGTACTTC. This codes for CASSASGTPQETQYF.

The V call is TRBV19, the J call TRBJ2-2; 9 bases agree with TRBD1. The germline gives CDR1 LNHDA, CDR2 SQIVND (reference sequence). This CDR3 has 14 residues. J gave up 5 bases and V 8 bases, and 6 bases lay outside the gene matches. The CDR3 protein is CASGGTGRTGELFF. The DNA for the CDR3 is TGTGCCAGTGGAGGGACAGGGAGGACCGGGGAGCTGTTTTTT.

This chain links TRBV19 with TRBJ1-2; 10 bases are shared with TRBD1. CDR3 length: 13 amino acids. The germline V gene has CDR1 LNHDA and CDR2 SQIVND (reference sequence). Germline trimming cut 10 bases from V and 2 bases from J; bases unmatched to any gene: 4. The CDR3 region is CATRQGANYGYTF. The CDR3 DNA reads TGTGCCACCCGACAGGGGGCGAACTATGGCTACACCTTC.

The V gene is TRBV30, the J gene TRBJ1-6; D gene unclear. Germline V gives CDR1 GTSNPN, CDR2 SVGIG (reference sequence). V lost 2 bases, J lost 7 bases, and 12 bases lay in between. The CDR3 spans 14 residues. CDR3 sequence: CAWSREGYNSPLHF. DNA of the CDR3: TGTGCCTGGAGTCGGGAAGGCTACAATTCACCCCTCCACTTT. Filled out from reference TRBV30 and TRBJ1-6, the complete variable domain reads SQTIHQWPATLVQPVGSPLSLECTVEGTSNPNLYWYRQAAGRGLQLLFYSVGIGQISSEVPQNLSASRPQDRQFILSSKKLLLSDSGFYLCAWSREGYNSPLHFGNGTRLTVT.

The chain is built from TRBV20-1 and TRBJ2-2; D is possibly TRBD2 (5 bases). Per the germline V gene, CDR1 is DFQATT and CDR2 is SNEGSKA (reference sequence). The V end was cut by 3 bases, the J end by 1 base, with 12 bases between. The CDR3 loop spans 15 amino acids. DNA for the CDR3: TGCAGTGCTAGTCTAGCTAGAAAGAACACCGGGGAGCTGTTTTTT. It yields the protein CSASLARKNTGELFF.

The V call is TRBV10-3, the J call TRBJ1-3; possibly TRBD1 for D (5 bases). This CDR3 region has 15 residues. Germline loops: CDR1 ENHRY, CDR2 SYGVKD. V lost 3 bases, J lost 3 bases, and 12 bases lay in between. As DNA, the CDR3 is TGTGCCATCAGTGATCAGGTTCAGGGTGGAAACACCATATATTTT. It specifies CAISDQVQGGNTIYF.

The J gene is TRBJ2-3, the V gene TRBV9, with 7 nucleotides matching TRBD2. This CDR3 contains 16 residues. V lost 2 bases and J lost 1; bases outside the gene matches: 7. Germline lookup yields CDR1 SGDLS and CDR2 YYNGEE. The CDR3 protein is CASSVRGEGRTDTQYF. CDR3 bases: TGTGCCAGCAGCGTCCGGGGGGAGGGTCGCACAGATACGCAGTATTTT.

The J gene is TRBJ2-5, the V gene TRBV30, with D uncertain. The length of the CDR3 is 10 residues. Germline V gene lookup returns CDR1 GTSNPN and CDR2 SVGIG (reference sequence). Trimming pared 5 bases from V and 5 bases from J, leaving 6 bases between. The CDR3 protein is CAWARETQYF. CDR3 in DNA: TGTGCCTGGGCACGGGAGACCCAGTACTTC.

The chain is built from TRBV12-3 or TRBV12-4 and TRBJ1-5; D may be TRBD1 (5 bases). V was cut by 3 bases and J by 9 bases, with 12 bases left in between. The CDR3 is 13 residues long. The CDR3 nucleotides are TGTGCCAGCAGTTTGGGGACTGGACGGCCCCAGCATTTT. Encoded protein: CASSLGTGRPQHF.

The rearrangement uses TRBV2 and TRBJ1-2; 8 bases are a match to TRBD1. Trimming at V came to 5 bases and at J to 4 bases, leaving 9 bases not matched to a gene. The CDR3 runs 15 residues. CDR1 and CDR2 from the germline V gene are SNHLY and FYNNEI. CDR3 loop: CASSQDRAEGYGYTF. The DNA of the CDR3 is TGTGCCAGCAGTCAGGACAGGGCCGAGGGCTATGGCTACACCTTC.

The chain is built from TRBV30 and TRBJ1-2; tentatively, D is TRBD1 (6 bases). The CDR3 is made up of 14 amino acids. CDR1 and CDR2 (germline): GTSNPN, SVGIG (reference sequence). V was shortened by 3 bases and J by 4 bases, with 15 bases between the two germline ends. The chain's CDR3 is CAWRQTGISYGYTF. CDR3 sequence (DNA): TGTGCCTGGAGGCAAACAGGGATTTCCTATGGCTACACCTTC.

The chain employs TRBV5-6 and TRBJ1-2; 9 nucleotides agree with TRBD1. With V trimmed by 2 bases and J by 8 bases, 10 bases remained unmatched. The CDR3 has 15 amino acids. CDR1 is SGHDT and CDR2 is YYEEEE in the germline V gene. The CDR3 DNA follows: TGTGCCAGCAGCTTAGCCGGGACAGGGAGAATGGGCTACACCTTC. It codes for CASSLAGTGRMGYTF.

This sequence joins TRBV6-2 or TRBV6-3 and TRBJ1-6; D possibly corresponds to TRBD1 (6 bases). This CDR3 has 17 amino acids. With 2 bases removed from V and 7 bases from J, the gap between germline ends came to 18 bases. Per the germline V gene, CDR1 is MNHEY and CDR2 is SVGEGT. This chain's CDR3 is CASSYALGGTENSPLHF. The CDR3 region has the DNA TGTGCCAGCAGTTACGCTCTAGGGGGAACCGAGAATTCACCCCTCCACTTT.

The CDR3 region is CASSQKDRGGTEAFF. The CDR3 DNA reads TGTGCCAGCAGCCAAAAGGACAGGGGGGGCACTGAAGCTTTCTTT. This sequence joins TRBV3-1 (or the pseudogene TRBV3-2) and TRBJ1-1; 10 bases line up with TRBD1. V lost 2 bases and J lost 4; bases outside the gene matches: 4. The CDR3 is 15 amino acids. Germline CDR1 is LGHDT and CDR2 is YNNKEL (reference sequence).

The gene calls are TRBV27 and TRBJ2-3; 9 positions agree with TRBD2. Germline-derived CDR1 and CDR2 are MNHEY and SMNVEV (reference sequence). The CDR3 runs to 15 residues. The J segment lost 1 base and the V segment lost 6 bases, leaving 5 bases of the junction unmatched. In DNA, the CDR3 is TGTGCCAGCAGGGTAGCGGGGGTCCGCACAGATACGCAGTATTTT. It codes for CASRVAGVRTDTQYF.

This clone showed up just a few times. The chain employs TRBV20-1 and TRBJ1-1; the D is unclear. The CDR3 has 11 amino acids. In germline, CDR1 is DFQATT, CDR2 SNEGSKA (reference sequence). Trimming pared 3 bases from V and 6 bases from J, leaving 8 bases between. CDR3 nucleotides: TGCAGTGCTAGCGGGTCCCCTGAAGCTTTCTTT. Translating it yields CSASGSPEAFF.

The chain employs TRBV21-1 and TRBJ1-2; TRBD1, the table's D call, was not compared with the DNA. TRBV21-1 is listed as a pseudogene. The CDR3 contains 17 residues. The chain's CDR3 is CASSQGEWMSPSVGYTF. CDR3 coding DNA: TGTGCCAGCAGCCAGGGGGAGTGGATGTCCCCGAGTGTTGGCTACACCTTC.

This sequence joins TRBV10-3 and TRBJ1-3; possibly TRBD1 for D (6 bases). The CDR3 loop spans 16 amino acids. Germline V gene lookup returns CDR1 ENHRY and CDR2 SYGVKD. Trimming cost V 3 bases and J 0 bases, with 12 bases left between them. CDR3 in DNA: TGTGCCATCAGTGACCCCACAGGGAGCTCTGGAAACACCATATATTTT. Protein sequence: CAISDPTGSSGNTIYF.

In DNA form, the CDR3 reads TGTGCCAGCAGTGAACCGGGACAAGGGGCCTCCTACGAGCAGTACTTC. Protein: CASSEPGQGASYEQYF. J is TRBJ2-7 and V is TRBV2; D possibly corresponds to TRBD1 (6 bases). V was pared by 2 bases and J by 0 bases, with 14 bases between. This CDR3 contains 16 residues. Germline assignment: CDR1 SNHLY and CDR2 FYNNEI.

The table lists this clone with a count of one. V gene TRBV5-4 combines with J gene TRBJ2-3; D gene uncertain. The CDR3 is made up of 16 amino acids. CDR1 is SGHNT, CDR2 YYREEE, per germline (reference sequence). The V end was cut by 0 bases, the J end by 4 bases, with 15 bases between. Here the CDR3 DNA reads TGTGCCAGCAGCTTGGGAACCGAACCTAGAGCAGATACGCAGTATTTT. Amino acids: CASSLGTEPRADTQYF.

This clone was found once. The chain uses TRBV18 and TRBJ1-1; D might be TRBD1 (6 bases). Trimming removed 3 bases at V and 6 bases at J, with 14 bases between. The CDR3 is 14 amino acids. Per the germline V gene, CDR1 is KGHSH and CDR2 is LQKENI. CDR3 amino acids: CASSPPNRASEAFF. DNA for the CDR3: TGTGCCAGCTCACCCCCCAACAGGGCTTCTGAAGCTTTCTTT.

This chain joins TRBV6-2 or TRBV6-3 and TRBJ2-7; D ambiguous. CDR3 length equals 11 residues. V dropped 6 bases and J dropped 4 bases, with 7 bases sitting between them. CDR1 is MNHEY and CDR2 is SVGEGT in the germline V gene. This CDR3 reads CASSNSYEQYF. CDR3 bases: TGTGCCAGCAGCAACAGTTACGAGCAGTACTTC.

V usage is TRBV5-6 and J usage is TRBJ2-1, with D perhaps matching TRBD1 (6 bases). Trimming removed 6 bases from V and 8 bases from J, with 18 bases in between. This CDR3 has 14 amino acids. Germline CDR1 SGHDT, CDR2 YYEEEE. The CDR3 protein is CASNVPRGPDEQFF. Here the CDR3 DNA reads TGTGCCAGCAACGTACCCAGGGGTCCGGATGAGCAGTTCTTC.

The genes are TRBV27 and TRBJ1-2, with D possibly matching TRBD1 (5 bases). The CDR3 spans 14 residues. Germline CDR1 reads MNHEY; CDR2 reads SMNVEV (reference sequence). Trimming removed 3 bases from V and 4 bases from J, with 12 bases in between. In DNA form, the CDR3 reads TGTGCCAGCAGTTTTCAGGGTACTGGCTATGGCTACACCTTC. Translation: CASSFQGTGYGYTF.